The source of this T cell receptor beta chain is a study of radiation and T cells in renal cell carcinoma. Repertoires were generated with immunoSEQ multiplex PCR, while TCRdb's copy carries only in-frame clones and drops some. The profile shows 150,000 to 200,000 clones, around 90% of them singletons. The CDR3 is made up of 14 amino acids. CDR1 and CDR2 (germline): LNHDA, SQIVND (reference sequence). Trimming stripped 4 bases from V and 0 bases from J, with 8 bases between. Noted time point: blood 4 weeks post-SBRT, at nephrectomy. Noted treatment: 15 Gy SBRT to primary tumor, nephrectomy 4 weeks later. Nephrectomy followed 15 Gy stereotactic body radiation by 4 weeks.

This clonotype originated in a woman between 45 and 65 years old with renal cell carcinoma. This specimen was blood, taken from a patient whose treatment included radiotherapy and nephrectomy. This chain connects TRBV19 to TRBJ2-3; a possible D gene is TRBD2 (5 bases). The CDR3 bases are TGTGCCAGTAGTACCCCGGGGAGCACAGATACGCAGTATTTT. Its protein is CASSTPGSTDTQYF.